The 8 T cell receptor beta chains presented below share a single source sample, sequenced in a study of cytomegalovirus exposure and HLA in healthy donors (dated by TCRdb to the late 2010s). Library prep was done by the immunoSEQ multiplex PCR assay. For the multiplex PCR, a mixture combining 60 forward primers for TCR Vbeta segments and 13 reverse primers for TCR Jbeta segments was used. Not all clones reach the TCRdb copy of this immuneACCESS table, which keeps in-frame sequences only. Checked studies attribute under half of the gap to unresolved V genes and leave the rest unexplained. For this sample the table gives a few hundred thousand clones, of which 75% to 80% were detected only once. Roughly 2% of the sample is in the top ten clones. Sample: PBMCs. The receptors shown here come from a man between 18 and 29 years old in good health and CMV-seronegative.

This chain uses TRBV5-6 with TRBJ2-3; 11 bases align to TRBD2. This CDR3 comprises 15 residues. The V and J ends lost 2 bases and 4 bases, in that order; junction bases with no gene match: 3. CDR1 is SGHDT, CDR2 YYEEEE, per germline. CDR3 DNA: TGTGCCAGCAGCTTTAGCGGGGGGGCCTCAGATACGCAGTATTTT. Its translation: CASSFSGGASDTQYF.

The CDR3 loop is CASSTLRVNTGELFF. CDR3 nucleotides: TGTGCCAGCAGCACACTCAGGGTGAACACCGGGGAGCTGTTTTTT. The V call is TRBV7-9, the J call TRBJ2-2; D might be TRBD1 (5 bases). CDR1 and CDR2 (germline): SEHNR, FQNEAQ (reference sequence). V was clipped by 5 bases and J by 1 base, with 11 bases between them. This CDR3 is 15 amino acids long.

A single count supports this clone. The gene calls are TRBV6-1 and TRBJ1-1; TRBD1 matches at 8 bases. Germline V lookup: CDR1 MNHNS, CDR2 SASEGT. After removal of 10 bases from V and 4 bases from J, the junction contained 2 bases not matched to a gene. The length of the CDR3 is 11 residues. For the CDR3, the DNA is TGTGCCATAGGGACAGGCACTGAAGCTTTCTTT. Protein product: CAIGTGTEAFF.

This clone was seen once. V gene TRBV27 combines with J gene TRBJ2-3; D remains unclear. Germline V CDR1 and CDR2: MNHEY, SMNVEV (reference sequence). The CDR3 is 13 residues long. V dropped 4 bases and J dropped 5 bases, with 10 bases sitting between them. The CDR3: CASSWSSVDTQYF. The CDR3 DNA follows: TGTGCCAGCAGTTGGAGTTCCGTAGATACGCAGTATTTT.

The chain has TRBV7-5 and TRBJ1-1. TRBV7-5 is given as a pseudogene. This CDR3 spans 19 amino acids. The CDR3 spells CARSSGRCGGWRMNTEAFF. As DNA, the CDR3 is TGTGCCAGAAGCTCTGGGCGCTGCGGGGGGTGGAGAATGAACACTGAAGCTTTCTTT.

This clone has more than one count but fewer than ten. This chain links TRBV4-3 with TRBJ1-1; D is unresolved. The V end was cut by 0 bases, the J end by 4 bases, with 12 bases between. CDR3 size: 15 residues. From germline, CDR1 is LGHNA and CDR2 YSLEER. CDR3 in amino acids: CASSQEKGVSTEAFF. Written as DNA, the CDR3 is TGCGCCAGCAGCCAAGAGAAAGGAGTGAGCACTGAAGCTTTCTTT.

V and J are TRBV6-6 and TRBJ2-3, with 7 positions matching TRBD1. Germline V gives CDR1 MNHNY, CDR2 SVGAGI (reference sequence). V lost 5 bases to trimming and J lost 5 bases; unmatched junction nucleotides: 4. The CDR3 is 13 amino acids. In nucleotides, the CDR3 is TGTGCCAGCAGTCCAACAGGGGAAGATACGCAGTATTTT. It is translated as CASSPTGEDTQYF.

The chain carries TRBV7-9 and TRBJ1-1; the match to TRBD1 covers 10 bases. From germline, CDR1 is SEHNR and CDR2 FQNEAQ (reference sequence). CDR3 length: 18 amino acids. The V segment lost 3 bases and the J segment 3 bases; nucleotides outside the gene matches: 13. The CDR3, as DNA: TGTGCCAGCAGCTTGGACAGACAGGGGGCCGTTAGGGACACTGAAGCTTTCTTT. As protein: CASSLDRQGAVRDTEAFF.